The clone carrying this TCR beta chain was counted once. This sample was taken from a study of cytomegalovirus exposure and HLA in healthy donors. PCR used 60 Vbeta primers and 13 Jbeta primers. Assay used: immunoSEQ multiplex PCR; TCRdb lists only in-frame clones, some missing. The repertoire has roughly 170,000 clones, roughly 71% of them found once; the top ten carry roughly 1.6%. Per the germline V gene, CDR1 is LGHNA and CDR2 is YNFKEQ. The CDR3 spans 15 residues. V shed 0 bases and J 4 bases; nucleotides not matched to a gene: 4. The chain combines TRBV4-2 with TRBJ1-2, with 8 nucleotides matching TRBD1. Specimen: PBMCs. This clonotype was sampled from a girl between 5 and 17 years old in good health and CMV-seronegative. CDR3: CASSQETGGGYGYTF. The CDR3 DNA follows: TGTGCCAGCAGCCAAGAAACAGGGGGGGGCTATGGCTACACCTTC.